This entry is about one TCR beta chain. A quantity of about 0.5 to 1 ug RNA underwent reverse transcription using random hexamers. Across 54 Vbeta and 13 Jbeta, TCR beta CDR3 was amplified with immunoSEQ multiplex PCR. In TCRdb, the immunoSEQ multiplex PCR reads were re-called with MiXCR into one record per CDR3 protein. The repertoire holds hundreds of thousands of distinct CDR3 sequences, with about 91% as singletons. The data were obtained in a study of CD8 T cells in Susac syndrome. TCR beta from blood CD8+ and CD4+ T cells was sequenced. Both CD4+ and CD8+ T cells were negatively isolated, and TEMRA cells underwent FACS enrichment. This CDR3 has 15 residues. V dropped 3 bases and J dropped 4; count of bases not matched to a gene: 6. Germline assignment: CDR1 SGDLS and CDR2 YYNGEE.

The chain is built from TRBV9 and TRBJ2-1; 8 bases map to TRBD2. Material: CD8+ T cells from PBMCs. The sequence was obtained from a human donor with multiple sclerosis. CDR3 loop: CASSASGGEYNEQFF. The CDR3 DNA reads TGTGCCAGCAGCGCAAGCGGGGGCGAATACAATGAGCAGTTCTTC.